The source of this T cell receptor beta chain is a study of T cells in localized non-small cell lung cancer. Study conclusions and caveats: Across samples, adjacent lung featured a median around 60 of the top 100 tumor clones.

With regard to this clone: No antigen is known for it.

Data came from immunoSEQ multiplex PCR; TCRdb stores just in-frame clones and leaves some out. The table lists 100,000 to 150,000 clones, 89% of them singletons. The germline CDR1 and CDR2 sequences are SSHAT and FNYEAQ (reference sequence). V trimming: 5 bases; J trimming: 1 base; junction bases outside the gene matches: 12. The CDR3 runs 18 residues. The sample was peripheral blood, taken before any cancer treatment. This TCR was recovered from a female donor of 60 years or more with stage I lung adenocarcinoma. J is TRBJ2-3 and V is TRBV7-7, with 10 bases lining up with TRBD2. CDR3 sequence: CASSPRIAGGGGTDTQYF. The CDR3 DNA is TGTGCCAGCAGCCCTCGGATAGCGGGAGGCGGGGGCACAGATACGCAGTATTTT.